The following is a TCR beta chain sequence with its context. Measured with immunoSEQ multiplex PCR; TCRdb has only the in-frame clones, and not every one. Of roughly 330,000 clones in the sample, 67% were seen once. PBMCs were cryopreserved, and approximately 2 micrograms of genomic DNA from them went into TCR beta libraries. The sample originates from a study of cytotoxic CD8 clonotypes in ibrutinib-treated CLL. The V gene's germline CDR1 is MNHEY and CDR2 SMNVEV (reference sequence). The CDR3 spans 14 residues. V lost 2 bases and J 2 bases, leaving 9 bases between the germline ends. This clonotype was obtained from a human donor with chronic lymphocytic leukemia. The specimen comprised PBMCs, sampled after 36 months of ibrutinib treatment. The chain carries TRBV27 and TRBJ1-1; D perhaps matches TRBD1 (5 bases). CDR3 nucleotide sequence: TGTGCCAGCAGTTTAATCCAGGGTAACACTGAAGCTTTCTTT. This translates into CASSLIQGNTEAFF.